These 26 T cell receptor beta chains were all obtained from the same sample, sequenced in a study of cytomegalovirus exposure and HLA in healthy donors (dated by TCRdb to about 2017). The protocol used for the library was the immunoSEQ multiplex PCR assay. Held by TCRdb, this immuneACCESS table contains in-frame sequences only and omits some clones. Under half of the omission traces to an unresolved V gene where checked; the cause of the rest is unknown. This sample has 150,000 to 200,000 clones in its table, and approximately 81% of those were observed once. The leading ten clones occupy about 10% of the sample. The specimen sequenced was PBMCs. The receptor source for this set is a man aged 25-45 years in good health and CMV-seropositive.

This sequence joins TRBV13 and TRBJ2-7; maybe TRBD2 (5 bases). Germline values: CDR1 PRHDT, CDR2 FYEKMQ (reference sequence). CDR3 length equals 13 residues. V dropped 8 bases and J dropped 3 bases, with 14 bases sitting between them. This chain's CDR3 is CASSPAAYYEQYF. CDR3 bases: TGTGCCAGCTCGCCAGCGGCATACTACGAGCAGTACTTC.

The chain carries TRBV19 and TRBJ2-1; 8 bases are shared with TRBD1. With 6 bases clipped from V and 3 bases from J, the junction kept 7 bases outside the gene matches. Germline CDR1 LNHDA, CDR2 SQIVND (reference sequence). The CDR3 totals 15 residues. The CDR3, as DNA: TGTGCCAGTAGCTCCGGGACAGGCGGCTACAATGAGCAGTTCTTC. Translated, it gives CASSSGTGGYNEQFF.

The V and J genes are TRBV13 and TRBJ2-7; D is perhaps TRBD1 (6 bases). V lost 5 bases and J 4 bases, leaving 18 bases between the germline ends. This CDR3 contains 15 residues. Germline V gene lookup returns CDR1 PRHDT and CDR2 FYEKMQ (reference sequence). The CDR3 spells CASSHPGQGLYEQYF. CDR3 nucleotides: TGTGCCAGCAGCCACCCGGGACAAGGCCTATACGAGCAGTACTTC.

V gene TRBV19 combines with J gene TRBJ2-5; 7 nucleotides agree with TRBD1. The length of the CDR3 is 16 residues. The V gene end was trimmed by 4 bases and the J gene end by 2 bases; junction bases not matched to a gene: 10. Per germline, CDR1 LNHDA and CDR2 SQIVND (reference sequence). As DNA, the CDR3 is TGTGCCAGTAGTACCCAAGCCGGGACAGCTCAAGAGACCCAGTACTTC. Translating it yields CASSTQAGTAQETQYF. The full variable domain, with the rest looked up from reference TRBV19 and TRBJ2-5, is DGGITQSPKYLFRKEGQNVTLSCEQNLNHDAMYWYRQDPGQGLRLIYYSQIVNDFQKGDIAEGYSVSREKKESFPLTVTSAQKNPTAFYLCASSTQAGTAQETQYFGPGTRLLVL.

The V call is TRBV9, the J call TRBJ2-3; D is ambiguous. Germline V lookup: CDR1 SGDLS, CDR2 YYNGEE. CDR3 length: 13 amino acids. Trimming cost V 2 bases and J 6 bases, with 10 bases left between them. The CDR3, as DNA: TGTGCCAGCAGCGTCATGGGCGTCGATACGCAGTATTTT. Its translation: CASSVMGVDTQYF.

The chain carries TRBV7-6 and TRBJ2-1; 8 positions match TRBD2. The CDR3 totals 17 residues. Germline CDR1 reads SGHVS; CDR2 reads FNYEAQ. J gave up 8 bases and V 1 base, and 13 bases lay outside the gene matches. This CDR3 is CASSLVWSGGPAHEQFF. CDR3 nucleotide sequence: TGTGCCAGCAGCTTAGTGTGGTCGGGGGGGCCTGCCCATGAGCAGTTCTTC.

The chain couples TRBV5-4 to TRBJ2-7, with 7 bases that match TRBD2. Trimming at V came to 4 bases and at J to 6 bases, leaving 10 bases not matched to a gene. This CDR3 comprises 14 residues. CDR1 and CDR2 (germline): SGHNT, YYREEE (reference sequence). CDR3 in DNA: TGTGCCAGCAGCCCAGGACCTTTAGCGGGCGAGCAGTACTTC. It codes for CASSPGPLAGEQYF. The full variable domain, completed using reference TRBV5-4 and TRBJ2-7, is ETGVTQSPTHLIKTRGQQVTLRCSSQSGHNTVSWYQQALGQGPQFIFQYYREEENGRGNFPPRFSGLQFPNYSSELNVNALELDDSALYLCASSPGPLAGEQYFGPGTRLTVT.

The CDR3 bases are TGTGCCAGCTCCATAACTCGCCCAGATACGCAGTATTTT. It is translated as CASSITRPDTQYF. The chain has TRBV28 and TRBJ2-3; D remains ambiguous. This CDR3 is built from 13 residues. Germline loops: CDR1 MDHEN, CDR2 SYDVKM. Trimming removed 8 bases from V and 4 bases from J, with 13 bases in between. The entire variable domain, with the rest obtained from reference TRBV28 and TRBJ2-3, is as follows: DVKVTQSSRYLVKRTGEKVFLECVQDMDHENMFWYRQDPGLGLRLIYFSYDVKMKEKGDIPEGYSVSREKKERFSLILESASTNQTSMYLCASSITRPDTQYFGPGTRLTVL.

The chain employs TRBV5-6 and TRBJ1-1, with D perhaps TRBD1 (5 bases). V was pared by 0 bases and J by 5 bases, with 14 bases between. CDR1 is SGHDT, CDR2 YYEEEE, per germline. The length of the CDR3 is 15 residues. CDR3 region: CASSLAEGRRTEAFF. The CDR3 DNA reads as TGTGCCAGCAGCTTGGCGGAGGGGCGGAGGACTGAAGCTTTCTTT.

This clone has just a few counts. The chain uses TRBV2 and TRBJ1-2; TRBD1 agrees at 7 bases. The germline CDR1 and CDR2 sequences are SNHLY and FYNNEI. V dropped 6 bases and J dropped 2; count of bases not matched to a gene: 15. This CDR3 has 17 residues. The CDR3 DNA reads as TGTGCCAGCAGGACGAACCTCGGACAGGCCCCAAACTATGGCTACACCTTC. Amino acids: CASRTNLGQAPNYGYTF.

The chain has TRBV5-1 and TRBJ1-1; no definite D call. Between the trimmed V and J ends, which lost 4 bases and 1 base, there was a span of 26 bases. CDR3 length equals 19 residues. Looked up from germline, CDR1 is SGHRS and CDR2 is YFSETQ. For the CDR3, the DNA is TGCGCCAGCAGCCTCATACGACGGGTCGTGAGGTTCGGGAACACTGAAGCTTTCTTT. This codes for CASSLIRRVVRFGNTEAFF.

V usage is TRBV7-9 and J usage is TRBJ2-7; D may be TRBD1 (5 bases). Germline V gives CDR1 SEHNR, CDR2 FQNEAQ (reference sequence). There are 15 residues in the CDR3. Trimming removed 5 bases at V and 2 bases at J, with 16 bases between. The CDR3 reads CASSADSDRAYEQYF. CDR3 coding DNA: TGTGCCAGCAGCGCAGATTCAGACAGAGCCTACGAGCAGTACTTC.

This clone showed up just a few times. The chain recombines TRBV27 with TRBJ1-1; tentatively, D is TRBD1 (5 bases). Looked up from germline, CDR1 is MNHEY and CDR2 is SMNVEV (reference sequence). The CDR3 loop spans 15 amino acids. The V gene lost 3 bases and the J gene lost 0 bases, with 11 bases spanning the gap. This CDR3 is CASSLIGHLNTEAFF. Written as DNA, the CDR3 is TGTGCCAGCAGTTTGATCGGACACCTGAACACTGAAGCTTTCTTT.

This CDR3 is CASSSRQTSDEQYF. The CDR3 region has the DNA TGCGCCAGCAGCTCGCGACAGACTAGCGACGAGCAGTACTTC. The chain uses TRBV5-1 and TRBJ2-7, with 8 bases aligning to TRBD2. J was trimmed by 5 bases and V by 3 bases; bases with no gene match: 7. The CDR3 is 14 amino acids. The germline V gene has CDR1 SGHRS and CDR2 YFSETQ.

This chain uses TRBV29-1 with TRBJ2-1; the match to TRBD2 covers 7 bases. CDR1 SQVTM and CDR2 ANQGSEA come from the germline V gene. Unmatched junction bases numbered 12, after V lost 5 bases and J lost 8 bases. The CDR3 sequence is 14 residues long. The CDR3 DNA reads TGCAGCGTTTACCGGGACTACCCCCCCGATGAGCAGTTCTTC. It codes for CSVYRDYPPDEQFF.

This chain joins TRBV7-6 and TRBJ2-7, with D maybe TRBD1 (5 bases). The CDR3 consists of 15 residues. Germline CDR1 SGHVS, CDR2 FNYEAQ. V dropped 1 base and J dropped 5 bases, with 15 bases sitting between them. CDR3 residues: CASSLDTGRVDEQYF. The CDR3 nucleotides are TGTGCCAGCAGCTTAGATACAGGTAGAGTAGACGAGCAGTACTTC.

The chain links TRBV5-1 to TRBJ2-3, with 8 bases aligning to TRBD2. CDR1 and CDR2 (germline): SGHRS, YFSETQ. The CDR3 is 18 residues long. The J segment lost 2 bases and the V segment lost 0 bases, leaving 11 bases of the junction unmatched. The CDR3 nucleotides are TGCGCCAGCAGCTTGGAGGGGCGGGGAGCGGGAGCCACAGATACGCAGTATTTT. Translating it yields CASSLEGRGAGATDTQYF.

The chain links TRBV6-8 to TRBJ1-2, with a possible D match to TRBD1 (6 bases). In germline, CDR1 is MNHGY, CDR2 SAAAGT. The CDR3 loop spans 14 amino acids. V lost 4 bases to trimming and J lost 8 bases, with 17 bases between them. The CDR3 loop is CASSFLTGRSGYTF. CDR3 nucleotides: TGTGCCAGCAGTTTTTTGACAGGCCGAAGCGGCTACACCTTC.

The chain has TRBV6-6 and TRBJ1-6; possible D gene TRBD1, 6 bases. Deletions cut 5 bases from V and 10 bases from J, with 15 bases between. CDR3 length: 14 residues. Per the germline V gene, CDR1 is MNHNY and CDR2 is SVGAGI (reference sequence). CDR3 residues: CASSPQGSQSPLHF. DNA for the CDR3: TGTGCCAGCAGTCCACAGGGTTCACAATCACCCCTCCACTTT.

This chain joins TRBV28 and TRBJ1-2, with TRBD1 identical over 7 bases. V was clipped by 3 bases and J by 2 bases; unmatched bases: 6. This CDR3 spans 15 amino acids. In germline, CDR1 is MDHEN, CDR2 SYDVKM. The CDR3 region has the DNA TGTGCCAGCAGTTTCCCGACAGGGTCCAACTATGGCTACACCTTC. Its translation: CASSFPTGSNYGYTF.

The J gene is TRBJ2-7, the V gene TRBV4-1, with D possibly TRBD1 on 5 matching bases. Trimming pared 3 bases from V and 1 base from J, leaving 13 bases between. Germline V gene data show CDR1 as MGHRA and CDR2 as YSYEKL. The CDR3 runs 15 residues. The CDR3 is CASSQPGRTSYEQYF. The CDR3 nucleotides are TGCGCCAGCAGCCAGCCCGGACGGACATCCTACGAGCAGTACTTC.

The CDR3 reads CASSERGHWDTEAFF. CDR3 nucleotide sequence: TGTGCCAGCAGTGAAAGGGGCCATTGGGACACTGAAGCTTTCTTT. V is TRBV6-1 and J is TRBJ1-1; tentatively, D is TRBD1 (5 bases). The CDR3 consists of 15 residues. Germline loops: CDR1 MNHNS, CDR2 SASEGT. Trimming took 2 bases from V and 3 from J, leaving 13 bases between them.

V and J are TRBV11-2 and TRBJ2-1; 8 nucleotides agree with TRBD2. V shed 4 bases, J shed 9 bases, and the junction held 11 bases outside the gene matches. Germline V gives CDR1 SGHAT, CDR2 FQNNGV. The CDR3 runs to 15 residues. The chain's CDR3 is CASSSLRGGPGEQFF. CDR3 in DNA: TGTGCCAGCAGCTCGCTTCGGGGGGGGCCAGGTGAGCAGTTCTTC.

This clone showed up just once. The chain employs TRBV9 and TRBJ2-2, with 13 nucleotides matching TRBD2. Germline V gene lookup returns CDR1 SGDLS and CDR2 YYNGEE. V lost 4 bases to trimming and J lost 6 bases; unmatched junction nucleotides: 6. The CDR3 is made up of 16 amino acids. CDR3 coding DNA: TGTGCCAGCAGCCTGACTAGCGGGGGGACCCCCGGGGAGCTGTTTTTT. Its translation: CASSLTSGGTPGELFF.

The chain employs TRBV23-1 and TRBJ1-5; 8 bases are a match to TRBD1. TRBV23-1 is noted as an ORF with a role that remains uncertain. The junction had 6 bases not matched to a gene; V was cut back by 2 bases and J by 6 bases. The CDR3 has 15 residues. For the CDR3, the DNA is TGCGCCAGCAGTCAAGGAACGGACAGGGCTCAGCCCCAGCATTTT. This sequence encodes CASSQGTDRAQPQHF.

The chain recombines TRBV18 with TRBJ2-7; 13 positions agree with TRBD2. From germline, CDR1 is KGHSH and CDR2 LQKENI. After removal of 3 bases from V and 1 base from J, the junction contained 15 bases not matched to a gene. The CDR3 length is 20 residues. DNA for the CDR3: TGTGCCAGCTCACCGACCCCTGGGACTAGCGGGGCCCCGGGGTCCTACGAGCAGTACTTC. Translating gives CASSPTPGTSGAPGSYEQYF.